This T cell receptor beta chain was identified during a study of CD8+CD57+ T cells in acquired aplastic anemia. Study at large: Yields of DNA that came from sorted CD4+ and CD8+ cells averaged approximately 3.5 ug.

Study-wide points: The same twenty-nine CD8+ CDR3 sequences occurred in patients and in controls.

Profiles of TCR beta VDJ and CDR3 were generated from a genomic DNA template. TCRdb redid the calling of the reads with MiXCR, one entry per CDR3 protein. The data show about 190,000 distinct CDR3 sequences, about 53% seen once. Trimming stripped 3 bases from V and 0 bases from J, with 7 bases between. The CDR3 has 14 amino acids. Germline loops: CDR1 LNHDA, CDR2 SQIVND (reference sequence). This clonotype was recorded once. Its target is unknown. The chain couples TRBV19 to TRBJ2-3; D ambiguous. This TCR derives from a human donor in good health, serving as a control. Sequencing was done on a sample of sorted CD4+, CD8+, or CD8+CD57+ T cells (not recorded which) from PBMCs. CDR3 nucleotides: TGTGCCAGTAGTATTGGGCCTAGCACAGATACGCAGTATTTT. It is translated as CASSIGPSTDTQYF.